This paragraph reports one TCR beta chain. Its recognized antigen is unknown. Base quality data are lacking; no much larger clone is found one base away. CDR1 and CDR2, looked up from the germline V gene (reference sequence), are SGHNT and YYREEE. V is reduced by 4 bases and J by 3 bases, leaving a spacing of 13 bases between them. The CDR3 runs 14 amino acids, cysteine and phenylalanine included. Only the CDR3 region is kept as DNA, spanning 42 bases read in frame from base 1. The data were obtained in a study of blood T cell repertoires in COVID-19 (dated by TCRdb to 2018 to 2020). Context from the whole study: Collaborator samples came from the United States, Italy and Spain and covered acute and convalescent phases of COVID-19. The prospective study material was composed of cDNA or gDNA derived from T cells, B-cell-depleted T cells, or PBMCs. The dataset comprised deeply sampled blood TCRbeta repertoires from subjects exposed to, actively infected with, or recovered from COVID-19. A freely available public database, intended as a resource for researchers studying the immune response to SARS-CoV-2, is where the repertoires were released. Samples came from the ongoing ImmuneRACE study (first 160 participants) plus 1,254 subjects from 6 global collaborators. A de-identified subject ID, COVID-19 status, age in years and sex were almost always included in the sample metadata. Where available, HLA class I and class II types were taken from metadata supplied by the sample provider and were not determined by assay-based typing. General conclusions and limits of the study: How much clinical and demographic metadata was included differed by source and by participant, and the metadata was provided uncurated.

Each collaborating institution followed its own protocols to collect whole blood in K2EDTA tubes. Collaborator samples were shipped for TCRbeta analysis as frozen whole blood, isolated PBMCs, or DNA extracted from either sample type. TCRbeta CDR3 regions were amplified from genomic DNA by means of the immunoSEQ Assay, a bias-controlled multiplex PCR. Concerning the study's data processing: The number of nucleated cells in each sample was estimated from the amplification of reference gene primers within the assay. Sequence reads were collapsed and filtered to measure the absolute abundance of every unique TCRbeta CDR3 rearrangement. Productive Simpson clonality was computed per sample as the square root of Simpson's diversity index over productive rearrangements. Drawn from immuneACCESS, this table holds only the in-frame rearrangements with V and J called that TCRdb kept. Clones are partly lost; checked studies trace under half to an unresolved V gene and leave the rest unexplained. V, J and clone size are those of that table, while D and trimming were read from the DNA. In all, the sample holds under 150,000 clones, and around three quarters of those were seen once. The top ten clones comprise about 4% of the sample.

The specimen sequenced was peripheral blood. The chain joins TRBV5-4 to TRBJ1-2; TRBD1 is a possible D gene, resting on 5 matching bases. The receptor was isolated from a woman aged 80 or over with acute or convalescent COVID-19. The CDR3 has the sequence CASSTIWGDYGYTF. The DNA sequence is TGTGCCAGCAGCACCATTTGGGGGGACTATGGCTACACCTTC.